Listed below are T cell receptor beta chains from one sample, sequenced in a study of response to subunit inactivated influenza vaccine. TCRdb re-called the RT-PCR reads with MiXCR, one entry per CDR3 protein. The sample lists 450,000 to 700,000 distinct CDR3 sequences, 12% to 15% occurring once. The material sequenced was PBMCs from blood, taken approximately 12 days after vaccination. The receptors here all came from a man aged 45-60 years who received an inactivated influenza vaccine. The CDR3 runs from the conserved cysteine through the conserved F or W. The D gene is left open where the match is weak. The size field is filled for only some rows; it gives once, few, many or a size class.

>TRBJ2-3|TRBV5-1|TRBD2|16|-
TGCGCCAGCAGCTTGGACGGGACTAGCGGCACAGATACGCAGTATTTT
CASSLDGTSGTDTQYF
>TRBJ2-3|TRBV7-3|TRBD2|15|-
TGTGCCAGCAGCTCCGGGACTACAGGCACAGATACGCAGTATTTT
CASSSGTTGTDTQYF
>TRBJ1-4|TRBV28|-|13|few
TGTGCCAGCACCCTCTCAGGGAATGAAAAACTGTTTTTT
CASTLSGNEKLFF
>TRBJ2-3|TRBV10-3|TRBD2|15|-
TGTGCCATCAGCTTAGCGGGGGTTCTGGCTGATACGCAGTATTTT
CAISLAGVLADTQYF
>TRBJ2-1|TRBV20-1|TRBD2|18|few
TGCAGTGCGCGAAGCCTAACTAGCGGTCTGAGCTCCTACAATGAGCAGTTCTTC
CSARSLTSGLSSYNEQFF
>TRBJ2-7|TRBV13|-|13|few
TGTGCCAGCAGCTTGGCCTACGCGGACGAGCAGTACTTC
CASSLAYADEQYF
>TRBJ2-7|TRBV29-1|TRBD1|17|few
TGCAGCGTTGAACTCATGGACCGGGACAGGGCGATCTACGAGCAGTACTTC
CSVELMDRDRAIYEQYF
>TRBJ1-5|TRBV12-3/TRBV12-4|TRBD1|15|-
TGTGCCAGCAGATCCGGACAGGGAGGTAATCAGCCCCAGCATTTT
CASRSGQGGNQPQHF
>TRBJ2-1|TRBV9|TRBD1|14|-
TGTGCCAGCAGCGTACTCGACAGGGCGGTTGAGCAGTTCTTC
CASSVLDRAVEQFF
>TRBJ2-1|TRBV7-8|-|12|few
TGTGCCAGCAGCTTAGGGGGAAACATACCGTTCTTC
CASSLGGNIPFF
>TRBJ1-3|TRBV4-3|TRBD1|15|few
TGCGCCAGCAGCCAAGGGACAGGGCTTGGAAACACCATATATTTT
CASSQGTGLGNTIYF
>TRBJ2-2|TRBV11-2|TRBD2|18|-
TGTGCCAGCAGCTTAGAAGGATTAGCGGGAAACGTAGCCGGGGAGCTGTTTTTT
CASSLEGLAGNVAGELFF
>TRBJ2-7|TRBV20-1|TRBD2|15|-
TGCAGTGCTAGAGATGATAGCGGGAGTGTGTACGAGCAGTACTTC
CSARDDSGSVYEQYF
>TRBJ1-4|TRBV30|-|13|few
TGTGCCTGCCAGGAGACGACTAATGAAAAACTGTTTTTT
CACQETTNEKLFF
>TRBJ1-4|TRBV20-1|TRBD1|13|few
TGCAGTGCTACGGACAGGGTGGTCGGAAAACTGTTTTTT
CSATDRVVGKLFF
>TRBJ1-1|TRBV5-1|-|13|few
TGCGCCAGCAGCACCGACGGGGACACTGAAGCTTTCTTT
CASSTDGDTEAFF
>TRBJ2-7|TRBV4-2|-|15|few
TGTGCCAGCAGCCCAGCCCAGGGGGGAACCTACGAGCAGTACTTC
CASSPAQGGTYEQYF
>TRBJ2-3|TRBV5-1|-|16|few
TGCGCCAGCGCCGAATGGGGCGGCGGGGGCCCAGATACGCAGTATTTT
CASAEWGGGGPDTQYF
>TRBJ1-2|TRBV7-2|-|16|few
TGTGCCAGCAGCTTGTGGGTACAGGCGAACTCCTATGGCTACACCTTC
CASSLWVQANSYGYTF
>TRBJ2-1|TRBV7-8|TRBD2|16|many
TGTGCCAGCAGCTTAGTCTTTCGTCTAGCGGTGAATGAGCAGTTCTTC
CASSLVFRLAVNEQFF
>TRBJ2-7|TRBV5-6|-|12|-
TGTGCCAGCAGCGCACAGAGGTGGGAGCAGTACTTC
CASSAQRWEQYF
>TRBJ2-1|TRBV27|TRBD2|14|-
TGTGCCAGCAGTTGGAACGGGGGGGCTCAGGAGCAGTTCTTC
CASSWNGGAQEQFF
>TRBJ2-1|TRBV20-1|-|14|-
TGCAGTGCTAGAACAGGGACCGGCTACAATGAGCAGTTCTTC
CSARTGTGYNEQFF
>TRBJ2-1|TRBV4-1|-|16|-
TGCGCCAGCAGCCAAGAAAGGGGGGTATCCTACAATGAGCAGTTCTTC
CASSQERGVSYNEQFF
>TRBJ2-7|TRBV20-1|-|11|-
TGCAGTGCTCTGGTCTCCTACGAGCAGTACTTC
CSALVSYEQYF
>TRBJ2-7|TRBV4-3|TRBD2|15|-
TGCGCCAGCAGCCAAGGAGCGGGGATACAGTACGAGCAGTACTTC
CASSQGAGIQYEQYF